The T cell receptor (beta chain) under discussion was sequenced for a study of T cell responses to AZD1222 COVID-19 vaccine. In regard to this clone: The antigen is undetermined.

The CDR3 has 15 residues. V lost 6 bases to trimming and J lost 0 bases; unmatched junction nucleotides: 6. Germline CDR1 is MNHEY and CDR2 is SVGAGI. General study results and limits: Most donors were white British and more were female, and clonal diversity was possibly underestimated. The study reported that nearly half of spike-specific TCRs target unmutated variant regions. Just a handful of AZD1222 recipients tested seropositive at baseline.

Here immunoSEQ multiplex PCR was the method, and the copy in TCRdb shows in-frame clones only, minus some. The data show 20,000 or so clones, less than 90% seen once. Some second doses came at about 4 weeks and others at about 12 weeks; these were pooled. The sequence was obtained from an adult who received the AZD1222 COVID-19 vaccine. The sample in question was peripheral blood, obtained 28 days after the second AZD1222 dose. V is TRBV6-5 and J is TRBJ2-7; 9 positions match TRBD2. CDR3 residues: CASRRTSVTSYEQYF. The DNA of the CDR3 is TGTGCCAGCAGACGGACTAGCGTGACCTCCTACGAGCAGTACTTC.